This entry describes one TCR beta chain. This clone has just a few counts. Its antigen has not been determined. The record has no base qualities; no much larger clone is one base away. Measured from the cysteine to the phenylalanine, the CDR3 is 14 residues long. The kept DNA is CDR3 alone, 42 bases in frame from the first base. The trim is 5 bases for V and 3 bases for J, with a gap of 13 bases between the germline ends. Based on the germline V gene (reference sequence), the CDR1 and CDR2 sequences are MNHNY and SVGAGI. The source of the sample is a study of beta chain features in type 1 diabetes (dated by TCRdb to 2017 to 2018). Concerning the study at large: Mean age, gender distribution, total cell number and subset yield were not different between patients and healthy donors. In the study, TCRB repertoires of sorted circulating CD4+ T cell subsets from recently diagnosed type 1 diabetes patients were compared with those of matched healthy donors. Regulatory and stem cell-like memory subsets were obtained from only 8 patients and about 8 healthy donors, while naive and central memory subsets were obtained from all 30 or so donors. A total of 90 million to 130 million sorted cells were examined across all samples, and a strong correlation was observed between cell number per subset and RNA yield.

Overall study results and their limits: Only small numbers of individuals were included in the HLA sub-analyses, which left unresolved whether HLA type had any influence on TCRB rearrangement. At VDJ recombination sites, type 1 diabetes patients had fewer insertions and more deleted nucleotides, which implies abnormalities in thymic rearrangement. Because cDNA was sequenced instead of genomic DNA, highly expressing activated cells could be over-represented, though the groups showed no difference in activation or CD3 levels. Shorter templates might have been favored by PCR, but patient and control samples were amplified and corrected together, so both groups would have been affected equally by any skew. Naive, central memory and regulatory TCRB repertoires appeared more similar among patients than among healthy donors. In all four CD4+ subsets, TCRB CDR3 length was moderately but significantly shorter in type 1 diabetes patients.

The High Capacity cDNA Reverse Transcription Kit was used to reverse transcribe all of the isolated RNA, meaning that expressed TCRB transcripts were what got sequenced. Naive, central memory and regulatory T cell samples underwent deep immunoSEQ sequencing, averaging about 3.57 million total reads per sample. Sorted cells were lysed in RLT buffer and RNA was extracted with DNase-treated RNeasy Micro or Mini kits, depending on cell number. Each cell subset was processed on its own to prevent cross-contamination, while patient and healthy donor samples were processed together. TCRB sequences were amplified from cDNA with the immunoSEQ multiplex PCR, producing 87-bp fragments spanning the CDR3 region. The amplicons were sequenced using the Illumina HiSeq platform. The paper's data handling went like this. Synthetic template baselines were used to correct PCR bias computationally, reads within Hamming distance 2 were collapsed, and singletons that could not be merged were discarded. Reads were aligned against IMGT to assign V, D and J genes, CDR3 length and insertions or deletions at six rearrangement sites. Within each subset, clonotype counts were normalized to sorted cell number, and only after that were true diversity and Gini coefficients computed with the tcR R package. The overlap coefficient, calculated on TCRB nucleotide sequences, was used to quantify repertoire sharing. Out-of-frame TCRB sequences from naive cells were analyzed as a proxy for the pre-selection repertoire. The immuneACCESS repertoire file appears here via TCRdb, limited to in-frame rearrangements. These files lack a portion of the clones; in checked studies, under half of the deficit traces to unresolved V genes, and the cause of the others is not known. That table gives V, J and clone size, and the DNA gave D and trimming. This sample is represented by some 640,000 clones; over 13% of them were singletons. The ten most abundant clones make up approximately 0.043% of the sample.

Each donor gave one peripheral blood draw, averaging roughly 120 mL, which was collected into heparinised tubes. Using a panel that included CD45RO, CCR7, CD25, CD127, CD95 and CD27, naive, central memory, regulatory and stem cell-like memory CD4+ T cells were sorted on a BD FACSAria II. Every sorted population had a purity above 98%. Right away, PBMCs were isolated by Lymphoprep density gradient centrifugation and were stained directly, with no culture step. So that batch effects would be minimized, each experiment stained and sorted samples in pairs, pairing one healthy donor with one patient. The receptor was isolated from a man between 18 and 29 years old with type 1 diabetes. Here the chain combines TRBV6-6 and TRBJ2-5; the D gene is perhaps TRBD2, on 5 matching bases. Sequenced material: naive CD4+ T cells from blood. In the paper's terms, the cell subset or site label means: true naive CD4+ T cells. The DNA sequence follows: TGTGCCAGCAGTCACCGGGAAGTGAAAGAGACCCAGTACTTC. Translated, this is CASSHREVKETQYF.